The sequence of this T cell receptor (beta chain) was determined in a study of blood T cell repertoires in COVID-19. CDR3 size: 18 residues. The V gene end was trimmed by 0 bases and the J gene end by 0 bases; junction bases not matched to a gene: 4. Germline V gene lookup returns CDR1 SGHRS and CDR2 YFSETQ. Original processing methods: Reference gene primer amplification yielded estimated nucleated cell counts. Repertoires were generated with immunoSEQ multiplex PCR, while TCRdb's copy carries only in-frame clones and drops some. D and trimming come from the DNA, and the V and J calls and clone size come from that table. The data hold 180,000 or so clones, with 70% to 90% observed a single time. While infection was still active, Seattle patients were enrolled and then followed longitudinally.

The receptor was derived from a person in their 70s with COVID-19, enrolled during active disease. The gene calls are TRBV5-1 and TRBJ2-6; 9 positions agree with TRBD1. Material for sequencing was peripheral blood. The CDR3, as DNA: TGCGCCAGCAGCTTGGAGGGGACAGGGAACTCTGGGGCCAACGTCCTGACTTTC. It is translated as CASSLEGTGNSGANVLTF.